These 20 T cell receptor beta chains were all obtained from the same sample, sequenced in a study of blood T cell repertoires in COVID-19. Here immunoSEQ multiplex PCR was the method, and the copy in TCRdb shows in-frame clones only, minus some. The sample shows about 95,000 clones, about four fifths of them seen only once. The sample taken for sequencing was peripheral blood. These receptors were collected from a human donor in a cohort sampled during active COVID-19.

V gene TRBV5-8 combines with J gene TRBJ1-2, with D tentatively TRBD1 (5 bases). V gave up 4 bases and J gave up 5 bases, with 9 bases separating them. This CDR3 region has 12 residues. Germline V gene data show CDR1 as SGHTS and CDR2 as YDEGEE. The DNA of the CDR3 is TGTGCCAGCAGCGTATCAGGGTATGGCTACACCTTC. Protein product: CASSVSGYGYTF.

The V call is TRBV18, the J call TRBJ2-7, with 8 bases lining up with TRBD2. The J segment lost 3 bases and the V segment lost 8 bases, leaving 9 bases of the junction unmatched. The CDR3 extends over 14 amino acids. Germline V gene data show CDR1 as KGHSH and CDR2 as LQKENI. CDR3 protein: CASRFRRGDYEQYF. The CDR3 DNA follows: TGTGCCAGCCGATTCCGGCGGGGGGACTACGAGCAGTACTTC.

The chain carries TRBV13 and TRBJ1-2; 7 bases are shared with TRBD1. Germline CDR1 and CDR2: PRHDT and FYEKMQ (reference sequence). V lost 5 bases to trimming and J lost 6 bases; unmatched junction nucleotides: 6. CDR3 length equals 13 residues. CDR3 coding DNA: TGTGCCAGCAGCCTCGACAGGGTGCATGGCTACACCTTC. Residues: CASSLDRVHGYTF. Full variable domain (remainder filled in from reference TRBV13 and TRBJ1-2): AAGVIQSPRHLIKEKRETATLKCYPIPRHDTVYWYQQGPGQDPQFLISFYEKMQSDKGSIPDRFSAQQFSDYHSELNMSSLELGDSALYFCASSLDRVHGYTFGSGTRLTVV.

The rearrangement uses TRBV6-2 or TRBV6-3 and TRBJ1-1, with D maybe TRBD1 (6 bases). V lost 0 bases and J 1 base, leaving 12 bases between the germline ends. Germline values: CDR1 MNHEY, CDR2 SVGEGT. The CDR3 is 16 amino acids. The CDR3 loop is CASSYSIQGTNTEAFF. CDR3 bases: TGTGCCAGCAGTTACTCGATTCAGGGGACGAACACTGAAGCTTTCTTT.

The CDR3 bases are TGCGCCAGCAGCTTGGGGGACAGGTGGCTGTACGAGCAGTACTTC. Translation gives CASSLGDRWLYEQYF. The rearrangement links TRBV5-1 to TRBJ2-7, with TRBD1 identical over 8 bases. Germline V gene lookup returns CDR1 SGHRS and CDR2 YFSETQ. Trimming took 0 bases from V and 4 from J; bases not matched to a gene: 6. The CDR3 is 15 amino acids.

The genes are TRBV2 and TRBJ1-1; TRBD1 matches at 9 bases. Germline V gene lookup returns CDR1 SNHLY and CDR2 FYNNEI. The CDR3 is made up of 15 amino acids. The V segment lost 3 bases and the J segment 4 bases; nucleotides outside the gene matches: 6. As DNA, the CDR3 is TGTGCCAGCAGTGATCCCGGACAGGGGAGCACTGAAGCTTTCTTT. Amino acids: CASSDPGQGSTEAFF. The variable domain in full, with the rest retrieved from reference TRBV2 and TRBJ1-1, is EPEVTQTPSHQVTQMGQEVILRCVPISNHLYFYWYRQILGQKVEFLVSFYNNEISEKSEIFDDQFSVERPDGSNFTLKIRSTKLEDSAMYFCASSDPGQGSTEAFFGQGTRLTVV.

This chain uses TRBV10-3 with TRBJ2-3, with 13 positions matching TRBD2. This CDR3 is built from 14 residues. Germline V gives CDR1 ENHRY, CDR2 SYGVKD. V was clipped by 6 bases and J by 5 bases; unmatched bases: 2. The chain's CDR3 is CAIRTSGGQDTQYF. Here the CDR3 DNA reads TGTGCCATCAGGACTAGCGGGGGGCAAGATACGCAGTATTTT.

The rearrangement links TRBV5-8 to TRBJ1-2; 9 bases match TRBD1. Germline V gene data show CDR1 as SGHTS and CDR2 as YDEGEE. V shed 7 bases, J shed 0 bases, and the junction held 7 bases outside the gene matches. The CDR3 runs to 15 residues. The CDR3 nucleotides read TGTGCCAGCGACGGGACAGGGTATTCTAACTATGGCTACACCTTC. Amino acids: CASDGTGYSNYGYTF.

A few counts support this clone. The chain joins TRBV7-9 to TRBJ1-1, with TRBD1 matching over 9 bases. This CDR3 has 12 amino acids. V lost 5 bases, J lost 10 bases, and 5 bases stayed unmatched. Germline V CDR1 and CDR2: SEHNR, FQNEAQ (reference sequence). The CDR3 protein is CASSPQDRGAFF. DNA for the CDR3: TGTGCCAGCAGCCCTCAGGACAGGGGAGCTTTCTTT.

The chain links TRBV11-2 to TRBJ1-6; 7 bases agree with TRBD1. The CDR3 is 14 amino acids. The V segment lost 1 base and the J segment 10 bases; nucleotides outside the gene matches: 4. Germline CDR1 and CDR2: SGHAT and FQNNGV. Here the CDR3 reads CASSLAGGGSPLHF. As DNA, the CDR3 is TGTGCCAGCAGCTTAGCAGGGGGAGGATCACCCCTCCACTTT.

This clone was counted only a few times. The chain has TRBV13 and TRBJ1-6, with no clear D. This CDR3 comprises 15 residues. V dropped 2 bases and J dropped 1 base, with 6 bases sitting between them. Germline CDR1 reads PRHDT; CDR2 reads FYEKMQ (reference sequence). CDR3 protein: CASSLRGSYNSPLHF. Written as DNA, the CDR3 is TGTGCCAGCAGCTTACGAGGATCCTATAATTCACCCCTCCACTTT.

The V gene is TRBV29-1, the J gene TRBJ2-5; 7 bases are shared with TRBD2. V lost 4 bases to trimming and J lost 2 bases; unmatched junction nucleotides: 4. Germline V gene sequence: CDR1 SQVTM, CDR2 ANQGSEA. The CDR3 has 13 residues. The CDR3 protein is CSVGLALQETQYF. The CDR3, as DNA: TGCAGCGTTGGACTAGCCCTACAAGAGACCCAGTACTTC.

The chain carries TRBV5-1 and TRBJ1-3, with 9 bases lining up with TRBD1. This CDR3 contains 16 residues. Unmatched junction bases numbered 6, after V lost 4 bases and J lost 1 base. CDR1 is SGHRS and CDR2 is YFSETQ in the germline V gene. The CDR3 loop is CASSNQGQGSGNTIYF. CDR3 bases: TGCGCCAGCAGCAACCAAGGACAGGGGTCTGGAAACACCATATATTTT.

In DNA, the CDR3 is TGTGCCAGCAGGGAACAGTACGGGACAGAAAACACCGGGGAGCTGTTTTTT. Translation gives CASREQYGTENTGELFF. The chain employs TRBV6-1 and TRBJ2-2; TRBD1 aligns across 7 bases. Germline loops: CDR1 MNHNS, CDR2 SASEGT. CDR3 length: 17 residues. With 6 bases clipped from V and 2 bases from J, the junction kept 12 bases outside the gene matches.

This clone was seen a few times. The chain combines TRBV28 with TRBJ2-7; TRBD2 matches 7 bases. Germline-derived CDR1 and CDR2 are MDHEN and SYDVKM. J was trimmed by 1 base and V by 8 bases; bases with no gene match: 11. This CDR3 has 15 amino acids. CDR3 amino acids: CASRGNSGDSYEQYF. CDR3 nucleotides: TGTGCCAGCCGTGGAAACAGCGGGGATTCCTACGAGCAGTACTTC.

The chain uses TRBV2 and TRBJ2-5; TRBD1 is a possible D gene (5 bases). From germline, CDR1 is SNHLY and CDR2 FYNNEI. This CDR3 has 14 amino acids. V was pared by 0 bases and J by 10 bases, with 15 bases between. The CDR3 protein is CASSEATQPTGQYF. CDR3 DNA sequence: TGTGCCAGCAGTGAAGCGACGCAGCCCACAGGCCAGTACTTC.

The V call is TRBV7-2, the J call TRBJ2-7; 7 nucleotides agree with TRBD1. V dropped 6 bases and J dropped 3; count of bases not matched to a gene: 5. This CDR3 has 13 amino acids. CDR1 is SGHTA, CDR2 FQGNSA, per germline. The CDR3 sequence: CASRHAGGYEQYF. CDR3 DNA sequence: TGTGCCAGCAGACACGCAGGGGGCTACGAGCAGTACTTC.

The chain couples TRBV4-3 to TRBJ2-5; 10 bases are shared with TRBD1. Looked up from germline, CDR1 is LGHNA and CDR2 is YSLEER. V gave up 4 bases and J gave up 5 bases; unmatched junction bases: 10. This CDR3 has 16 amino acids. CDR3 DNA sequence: TGCGCCAGCAGCCCAACGGGGACAGGGGATCGCGAGACCCAGTACTTC. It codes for CASSPTGTGDRETQYF.

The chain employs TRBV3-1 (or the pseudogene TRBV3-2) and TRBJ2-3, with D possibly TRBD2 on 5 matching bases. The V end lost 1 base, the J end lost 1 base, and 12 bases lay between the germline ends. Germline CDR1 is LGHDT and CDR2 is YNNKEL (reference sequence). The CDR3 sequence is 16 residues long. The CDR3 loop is CASSQGGPAGTDTQYF. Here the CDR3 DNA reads TGTGCCAGCAGCCAAGGTGGGCCAGCGGGCACAGATACGCAGTATTTT.

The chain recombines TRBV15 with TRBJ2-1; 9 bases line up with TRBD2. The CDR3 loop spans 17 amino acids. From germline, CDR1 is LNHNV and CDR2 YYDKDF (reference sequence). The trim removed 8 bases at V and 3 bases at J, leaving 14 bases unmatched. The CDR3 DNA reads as TGTGCCACCTCGACTAGCGGTTCAAAAGGGTTCTACAATGAGCAGTTCTTC. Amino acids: CATSTSGSKGFYNEQFF.